This T cell receptor beta chain was observed in a study of T cells expressing NK-cell markers. Study summary: The TCR beta repertoires were obtained from sorted CD3+CD56+NKG2C+, CD3+CD56+NKG2C- and CD3+CD56-NKG2C+ T cells. HCMV seropositivity characterized most of the eight sequenced donors, and seronegativity one. Study-level results: No clear determination of HCMV specificity was made for expanded NKG2C+ T cell clones.

In the case of this clonotype: Antigen: not known.

Germline CDR1 reads SQVTM; CDR2 reads ANQGSEA. The CDR3 consists of 13 residues. It was by 5'RACE template switching with UMIs that TCR beta cDNA was made. TCRdb re-called the 5' RACE reads and shows each CDR3 protein once, DNA omitted. The ten top clones account for 7.3%, within a sample of 400,000 to 550,000 distinct CDR3 sequences. The clonotype comes from a woman between 18 and 70 years old in good health. The specimen sequenced was blood T cells: a sorted CD56 or NKG2C T cell subset, CD4+ or CD8+ T cells, or bulk PBMC T cells (not recorded which). This chain links TRBV29-1 with TRBJ1-5. CDR3 region: CSVGYSYNQPQHF. The variable domain in full, completed from reference TRBV29-1 and TRBJ1-5, reads SAVISQKPSRDICQRGTSLTIQCQVDSQVTMMFWYRQQPGQSLTLIATANQGSEATYESGFVIDKFPISRPNLTFSTLTVSNMSPEDSSIYLCSVGYSYNQPQHFGDGTRLSIL.